These T cell receptor beta chains were read from a single sample in a study of T cells in Graves' hyperthyroidism and ophthalmopathy. TCRdb reprocessed the multiplex PCR reads via MiXCR and lists one record per CDR3 protein. Of about 610,000 distinct CDR3 sequences detected, about 15% appear once; the ten largest clones hold around 4.5%. Input material: blood. Receptors were obtained from a woman between 40 and 50 years old with Graves' ophthalmopathy. CDR3s leave out the opening cysteine and the closing phenylalanine or tryptophan. Fields, in order: V gene, J gene, CDR3 protein.

>TRBV6-1|TRBJ1-2
ASSEARTVQIYGYT
>TRBV28|TRBJ1-5
ASSPYRGQGGEPQH
>TRBV28|TRBJ2-4
ASSLLRAINIQY
>TRBV5-1|TRBJ2-5
ASSTQSGRGETQY
>TRBV7-2|TRBJ1-5
ASSLAASQYNQPQH
>TRBV12-3/TRBV12-4|TRBJ2-3
ATTLAGRDTQY
>TRBV28|TRBJ2-7
ASSTLGEQY
>TRBV11-1|TRBJ1-4
ASSRVSGEIGEKLF
>TRBV11-2|TRBJ2-7
ASSFGQGDSYEQY
>TRBV7-6|TRBJ2-5
ASSLRGVRETQY
>TRBV7-2|TRBJ1-2
ASSLVDREGGYT
>TRBV6-4|TRBJ2-7
ASSRPPGLAGAKKNEQY
>TRBV3-1|TRBJ1-2
ASSQEGDVRAQPIGYT
>TRBV11-1|TRBJ2-5
ASSFDGKAGETQY
>TRBV27|TRBJ1-2
ASSPLQAGINYGYT
>TRBV19|TRBJ2-1
ASSIEGYSGGYNEQF
>TRBV28|TRBJ1-1
ASSLLGQGALGTEAF
>TRBV6-2/TRBV6-3|TRBJ2-7
ASSYYGASEQY
>TRBV11-1|TRBJ2-7
ASSQAVAGGFYEQY
>TRBV27|TRBJ2-5
ASKDSESETQY
>TRBV24-1|TRBJ2-3
ATRPLGGDTQY
>TRBV5-1|TRBJ2-3
ASSLQGTDTQY
>TRBV2|TRBJ2-2
ASSGLAGSTGELF
>TRBV28|TRBJ2-5
ASRGGGQAQETQY
>TRBV27|TRBJ2-5
ASSLRAGLETQY
>TRBV28|TRBJ1-2
ASSFFNYGYT
>TRBV28|TRBJ2-7
ATLGQNSYEQY
>TRBV19|TRBJ1-2
ASRVSLTYGYT
>TRBV2|TRBJ2-2
ASSERLASTGELF
>TRBV5-1|TRBJ2-2
ASRETPNTGELF
>TRBV28|TRBJ1-1
ASSSVGQPNTEAF
>TRBV19|TRBJ2-3
ASSIGGFGRSDTQY